The entry below gives a single T cell receptor (beta chain) sequence along with its context. Antigen: not known. The CDR3 extends over 16 amino acids. From germline, CDR1 is SGHRS and CDR2 YFSETQ. This specimen belongs to a study of cytomegalovirus exposure and HLA in healthy donors. The PCR ran on 60 Vbeta and 13 Jbeta primers. Generated by immunoSEQ multiplex PCR, the TCRdb table keeps only in-frame clones and is missing some. The sample yields under 100,000 clones, about 74% seen once. Study results and limitations: Later analysis showed most CMV-associated TCR beta chains appearing HLA-restricted. In vitro testing confirmed a few CMV-associated chains as specific for CMV antigens. The productive fraction for most TCR beta V segments was about 90% or about 30% in an earlier analysis.

The clonotype originates from a man aged 35 to 55 in good health and CMV-seronegative. The rearrangement joins TRBV5-1 to TRBJ2-5; TRBD1 matches at 7 bases. The end of the DNA fits TRBJ2-7 better, so the J call may be wrong. The specimen was PBMCs. CDR3 region: CASSWSDRERPYEQYF. The CDR3 DNA follows: TGCGCCAGCAGCTGGAGTGACAGGGAGCGGCCCTACGAGCAGTACTTC.